This TCR beta chain was recorded in a study of T cells after yellow fever vaccination (dated by TCRdb to about 2019). Turning to the overall study: The SMART-Seq v4 Ultra Low Input RNA kit was used to prepare libraries from fractions with low cell numbers. To follow T-cell clones before and after both primary and booster YFV17D yellow fever vaccination, bulk TCR alpha and beta repertoires underwent longitudinal sequencing. Two healthy male donors, one aged 18 to 30 and one aged 30 to 40 years, were included in the cohort. Blood was drawn at multiple timepoints before and after primary and secondary immunization, with bulk PBMC replicates and cell subsets isolated.

The treatment or condition label for this specimen denotes: live attenuated yellow fever vaccine strain. PBMCs were isolated from peripheral blood using a standard Ficoll-Paque protocol. Dynabeads CD4 and CD8 positive selection kits were used to isolate the CD4 and CD8 T-cell fractions. RNA was extracted with TriZol from bulk PBMCs, CD4 and CD8 fractions, and dextramer-positive and dextramer-negative fractions. The CDR3 sequence holds 12 residues, the cysteine and phenylalanine included. Only the CDR3 DNA is retained, 36 bases long and in frame from the first base. CDR1 and CDR2 are read off the germline V gene as MNHEY and SVGAGI. Here V drops 5 bases and J drops 7 bases, and the junction holds 4 bases not matched to any gene. Synthesis of TCR cDNA relied on 5'RACE template switching, a step that introduced a universal primer site along with unique molecular identifiers. cDNA synthesis was primed from both the TCR alpha and TCR beta constant segments. Libraries were amplified in two PCR steps, with sample barcodes and sequencing adapters added in the second step. Sequencing of libraries was done on Illumina HiSeq 2500 (2x100 bp) or NovaSeq (2x150 bp). The authors processed their data as follows. MIGEC handled demultiplexing of reads and collapsing into UMI consensus sequences, while MiXCR performed V(D)J alignment. Vaccine-responding clonotypes were identified with edgeR using replicate PBMC samples, with FDR below 0.01 and a log2 fold change above 5 up to day 15 being required. Each bulk clonotype received a CD4 or CD8 identity based on whether the sequenced CD4 or CD8 repertoire contained that clonotype at higher abundance. TCRdb applied fastp at Q25 and MiXCR to the public reads, then kept only in-frame beta chains. Each CDR3 protein appears once, grouped with its most common genes and DNA. TCRdb, not the original authors, processed these V and J calls. The sample data list approximately 110,000 distinct CDR3 sequences, and more than 6.5% of these were observed just once. The top ten hold around 2.3% of the sample.

On the study overall, not on this receptor specifically: Compared with the primary T-cell response, the secondary T-cell response was faster but weaker, reaching its peak on day 5 rather than on day 15. A small fraction of clonotypes showed up in both the CD4 and CD8 compartments, probably as a result of convergent recombination. Computational filtering was needed because FACS-sorted repertoires could contain abundant contaminating clonotypes from the bulk population. Because only a couple of donors were included in the study, the extent to which the findings can be generalized is limited. Most clones expanded after primary vaccination (approximately 97% of CD4 and 88% of CD8) were re-detected after the booster, suggesting that broad memory maintenance occurred.

This clonotype was picked up many times. The antigen it recognizes is unknown. One base away there is no much larger clone; base qualities are not given. This TCR came from a man between 18 and 29 years old who received the YFV17D yellow fever vaccine. The V gene is TRBV6-5 and the J gene is TRBJ1-2; 7 bases in the junction line up with TRBD1. The specimen comprised CD4+ T cells sorted from PBMCs, sampled approximately 11 days after the first yellow fever vaccination. The CDR3 is CASSEGAGGYTF. The nucleotide sequence is TGTGCCAGCAGTGAGGGGGCAGGTGGCTACACCTTC.